These T cell receptor beta chains were read from a single sample in a study of cytomegalovirus exposure and HLA in healthy donors. Assay used: immunoSEQ multiplex PCR; TCRdb lists only in-frame clones, some missing. The table lists 150,000 to 200,000 clones, around four fifths of them singletons. Input material: PBMCs. The receptors shown here come from a man aged 30 to 39 in good health and CMV-seropositive. Both conserved end residues are part of each CDR3.

v_gene	CDR3aa
TRBV27	CASSFPTGALIF
TRBV5-8	CASSSPQRDNSPLHF
TRBV13	CASSGGGVTYEQYF
TRBV6-1	CASTGRTYGYTF
TRBV7-2	CASSNRDRVDGYTF
TRBV7-8	CASSPLLSDTQYF
TRBV5-6	CASSLGGDIDTQYF
TRBV7-6	CASSSQGLGFGETQYF
TRBV11-3	CASSLGQGSVADTQYF
TRBV10-1	CASSLFRGTDNEKLFF
TRBV10-3	CAISEGGLETQYF
TRBV11-2	CASRGERQETQYF
TRBV9	CASSVGPIGDEQFF